These 16 T cell receptor beta chains originate from one sample sequenced in a study of T cells in pancreatic ductal adenocarcinoma. The method was immunoSEQ multiplex PCR; TCRdb's version includes in-frame clones alone and lacks a portion of them. The sample gives 15,000 to 20,000 clones, around nine tenths of which show up once; 0.94% is in the top ten. No neoadjuvant therapy was given to the selected pancreatic ductal adenocarcinoma patients before their surgery. The specimen was PBMCs. These receptors came from a human donor with pancreatic ductal adenocarcinoma.

The chain joins TRBV5-6 to TRBJ1-2, with 8 positions matching TRBD1. Germline V lookup: CDR1 SGHDT, CDR2 YYEEEE. Trimming cost V 1 base and J 4 bases; bases outside gene matches: 3. The CDR3 runs to 14 residues. The chain's CDR3 is CASSLLQGVYGYTF. The CDR3 coding sequence is TGTGCCAGCAGCTTGTTACAGGGGGTCTATGGCTACACCTTC.

The CDR3 protein is CATRRRLVWEQYF. The DNA of the CDR3 is TGTGCCACCCGGAGGCGGCTTGTGTGGGAGCAGTACTTC. V and J are TRBV27 and TRBJ2-7; maybe TRBD2 (5 bases). CDR3 size: 13 residues. The germline V gene has CDR1 MNHEY and CDR2 SMNVEV (reference sequence). Trimming cost V 10 bases and J 7 bases, with 20 bases left between them.

This sequence joins TRBV7-9 and TRBJ1-5; D is unclear. Trimming removed 2 bases from V and 9 bases from J, with 8 bases in between. CDR1 is SEHNR, CDR2 FQNEAQ, per germline (reference sequence). The CDR3 has 12 amino acids. CDR3 sequence: CASSLNLGPQHF. The CDR3 nucleotides read TGTGCCAGCAGCTTAAACCTCGGGCCCCAGCATTTT.

This clone was recorded only once. The chain couples TRBV11-3 to TRBJ2-5; the D gene is possibly TRBD2 (7 bases). Trimming left V 1 base short and J 1 base short, with 22 bases between. The CDR3 consists of 19 residues. Germline V gene lookup returns CDR1 SGHNT and CDR2 YENEEA. DNA for the CDR3: TGTGCCAGCAGCTTAGTTGGGGGGCTCGCGGGGGAGCCCCAAGAGACCCAGTACTTC. Protein: CASSLVGGLAGEPQETQYF.

The chain links TRBV5-1 to TRBJ2-2; D uncertain. V lost 4 bases and J 0 bases, leaving 7 bases between the germline ends. CDR1 is SGHRS, CDR2 YFSETQ, per germline. The CDR3 consists of 14 residues. The CDR3 loop reads CASSPTANTGELFF. CDR3 DNA: TGCGCCAGCAGCCCCACTGCGAACACCGGGGAGCTGTTTTTT.

V gene TRBV27 combines with J gene TRBJ1-1, with D possibly being TRBD1 (5 bases). Trimming stripped 2 bases from V and 4 bases from J, with 11 bases between. There are 14 residues in the CDR3. The V gene's germline CDR1 is MNHEY and CDR2 SMNVEV (reference sequence). CDR3 region: CASSLRPGPTEAFF. DNA of the CDR3: TGTGCCAGCAGTTTACGACCAGGGCCCACTGAAGCTTTCTTT.

The rearrangement joins TRBV29-1 to TRBJ1-2, with 10 nucleotides matching TRBD1. Losses at the gene ends were 5 bases for V and 4 bases for J; bases not matched to a gene: 13. Germline CDR1 is SQVTM and CDR2 is ANQGSEA. This CDR3 has 16 amino acids. DNA for the CDR3: TGCAGCGTTAAACCCTCGGGACAGGGGCCCTTCTATGGCTACACCTTC. It yields the protein CSVKPSGQGPFYGYTF. The whole variable domain, filled in from reference TRBV29-1 and TRBJ1-2, reads SAVISQKPSRDICQRGTSLTIQCQVDSQVTMMFWYRQQPGQSLTLIATANQGSEATYESGFVIDKFPISRPNLTFSTLTVSNMSPEDSSIYLCSVKPSGQGPFYGYTFGSGTRLTVV.

This chain uses TRBV2 with TRBJ1-2, with no clear D. The V and J ends lost 6 bases and 1 base respectively, with 6 bases between them. Germline assignment: CDR1 SNHLY and CDR2 FYNNEI. The CDR3 totals 12 residues. CDR3 amino acids: CASRADNYGYTF. CDR3 DNA sequence: TGTGCCAGCAGGGCGGATAACTATGGCTACACCTTC.

The J gene is TRBJ1-1, the V gene TRBV7-3, with D possibly TRBD1 on 5 matching bases. CDR1 SGHTA and CDR2 FQGTGA come from the germline V gene. The CDR3 is 13 residues long. Trimming stripped 4 bases from V and 1 base from J, with 7 bases between. CDR3 residues: CASSSDRNTEAFF. The CDR3 coding sequence is TGTGCCAGCAGCTCCGACAGGAACACTGAAGCTTTCTTT.

This chain uses TRBV29-1 with TRBJ1-3; 8 bases align to TRBD1. The length of the CDR3 is 15 residues. The germline gives CDR1 SQVTM, CDR2 ANQGSEA. V gave up 8 bases and J gave up 2 bases; unmatched junction bases: 11. The chain's CDR3 is CSTWGAGGPGNTIYF. CDR3 in DNA: TGCAGCACGTGGGGGGCAGGGGGCCCTGGAAACACCATATATTTT.

This clone showed up just a few times. The chain uses TRBV18 and TRBJ2-7; D is unclear. The CDR3 sequence is 12 residues long. V was clipped by 3 bases and J by 5 bases, with 8 bases between them. The V gene's germline CDR1 is KGHSH and CDR2 LQKENI. DNA for the CDR3: TGTGCCAGCTCACCGTCTAGTGACGAGCAGTACTTC. Protein product: CASSPSSDEQYF.

This clone was seen more than once but under ten times. V gene TRBV6-4 combines with J gene TRBJ2-3; D remains unclear. CDR1 is MRHNA, CDR2 SNTAGT, per germline. V was cut by 4 bases and J by 0 bases, with 8 bases left in between. CDR3 length: 14 residues. In DNA, the CDR3 is TGTGCCAGCAGTGTCGGCGGTAGCACAGATACGCAGTATTTT. Its protein is CASSVGGSTDTQYF.

In this sample, this clone turned up once. This chain joins TRBV6-5 and TRBJ2-7; D call uncertain. This CDR3 spans 14 amino acids. Trimming shortened V by 4 bases and J by 2 bases, and 12 bases separated the two germline ends. Germline V gives CDR1 MNHEY, CDR2 SVGAGI. CDR3 loop: CASSFTLSTYEQYF. The CDR3 DNA is TGTGCCAGCAGTTTTACTCTATCCACCTACGAGCAGTACTTC.

Remarks on this clone: This sample includes further DNA sequences coding for the same CDR3. The chain combines TRBV6-6 with TRBJ2-3; maybe TRBD1 (6 bases). The germline V gene encodes CDR1 MNHNY and CDR2 SVGAGI (reference sequence). The CDR3 totals 14 residues. Trimming removed 8 bases from V and 4 bases from J, with 16 bases in between. The CDR3 DNA sequence: TGTGCCAGCGGGGGCGAGGGGGAAGCAGATACGCAGTATTTT. Its translation: CASGGEGEADTQYF.

The chain is built from TRBV6-5 and TRBJ2-1; possibly TRBD2 for D (5 bases). This CDR3 has 15 amino acids. CDR1 and CDR2 (germline): MNHEY, SVGAGI. Between the trimmed V and J ends, which lost 5 bases and 0 bases, there was a span of 11 bases. The DNA for the CDR3 is TGTGCCAGCAGTCCAAGCGGTTACTCCTACAATGAGCAGTTCTTC. Translated, it gives CASSPSGYSYNEQFF.

The rearrangement links TRBV5-6 to TRBJ2-1, with D tentatively TRBD1 (6 bases). The V and J ends lost 0 bases and 8 bases respectively, with 9 bases between them. This CDR3 is 13 amino acids long. The germline gives CDR1 SGHDT, CDR2 YYEEEE. The CDR3 sequence: CASSLDRVDEQFF. The CDR3 coding sequence is TGTGCCAGCAGCTTGGACAGGGTCGATGAGCAGTTCTTC.